Sequencing of this TCR beta chain was carried out in a study of blood T cell repertoires in COVID-19. Germline CDR1 is LNHDA and CDR2 is SQIVND (reference sequence). Trimming shortened V by 6 bases and J by 9 bases, and 17 bases separated the two germline ends. CDR3 length: 13 residues. Assay used: immunoSEQ multiplex PCR; TCRdb lists only in-frame clones, some missing. The sample consists of 130,000 or so clones, 80% to 90% of them appearing once. Material: peripheral blood. This clonotype was obtained from a middle-aged man with acute or convalescent COVID-19. The rearrangement joins TRBV19 to TRBJ2-5; D call uncertain. The chain's CDR3 is CASSTTYAQAQYF. The CDR3 DNA reads TGTGCCAGTAGCACGACCTACGCCCAGGCCCAGTACTTC.